These 19 T cell receptor beta chains were all obtained from the same sample, sequenced in a study of post-analysis software for immune sequencing data (dated by TCRdb to between 2014 and 2017). Points the paper makes about the study in general: Patients showed significantly higher frequencies than controls for five TRBV segments, among them TRBV5-6, TRBV5-1 and TRBV20-1.

To prepare the library, PCR was applied. This sample was sequenced with an Illumina HiSeq 2500. Unique molecular identifiers were incorporated into TCR beta cDNA libraries to reduce PCR and sequencing biases. Clones were called with MiXCR by TCRdb after fastp trimmed the public reads at Q25, and only in-frame beta chains were retained. CDR3 protein duplicates are merged, each entry listing the most common genes and DNA. A total of about half a million distinct CDR3 sequences appear in this sample, around 31% of them only once. 5% to 6% of the sample is held by the ten biggest clonotypes. Their target antigens are unknown. Input material: blood. Receptors originate from a girl aged 2 to 17 with multiple sclerosis.

The genes are TRBV12-3 or TRBV12-4 and TRBJ2-5; TRBD2 matches at 7 bases. The length of the CDR3 is 14 residues. The ends lost 6 bases at V and 3 bases at J; junction bases unmatched: 7. The CDR3 DNA reads as TGTGCCAGCAGGGCCGGGACTATCAAAGAGACCCAGTACTTC. The encoded protein is CASRAGTIKETQYF.

This clonotype was observed at least ten times. V is TRBV29-1 and J is TRBJ2-7; no firm D call. The V and J ends lost 2 bases and 2 bases respectively, with 7 bases between them. The CDR3 spans 12 residues. Germline values: CDR1 SQVTM, CDR2 ANQGSEA. CDR3 amino acids: CSVEHTPYEQYF. The CDR3 DNA reads TGCAGCGTTGAACACACCCCCTACGAGCAGTACTTC.

In DNA, the CDR3 is TGTGCCAGCCGCTGGAACCAAGAGACCCAGTACTTC. Translated: CASRWNQETQYF. This rearrangement joins TRBV2 to TRBJ2-5; D is undetermined. The ends were cut back, 8 bases at V and 0 bases at J, with 7 bases in the middle. Germline-derived CDR1 and CDR2 are SNHLY and FYNNEI. The CDR3 is 12 residues long.

The V and J genes are TRBV12-3 or TRBV12-4 and TRBJ1-1; tentative D call: TRBD1 (5 bases). The CDR3 runs to 14 residues. Trimming pared 2 bases from V and 2 bases from J, leaving 9 bases between. The CDR3 sequence: CASSLKRGNTEAFF. The CDR3 bases are TGTGCCAGCAGTTTAAAGAGGGGAAACACTGAAGCTTTCTTT.

A remark on this clonotype: The germline gene is not matched at one end of the junction; a read error may be the cause. The chain combines TRBV6-1 with TRBJ1-5; the match to TRBD1 covers 12 bases. Germline assignment: CDR1 MNHNS and CDR2 SASEGT. The CDR3 has 15 amino acids. This CDR3 is CASSGTGGRNQPQHF. The CDR3 region has the DNA TGCGCCAGCAGTGGGACAGGGGGCCGCAATCAGCCCCAGCATTTT.

This clonotype was detected only a few times. This chain joins TRBV6-6 and TRBJ1-1; the match to TRBD1 covers 7 bases. There are 15 residues in the CDR3. Per germline, CDR1 MNHNY and CDR2 SVGAGI (reference sequence). After removal of 6 bases from V and 6 bases from J, the junction contained 13 bases not matched to a gene. The CDR3 here is CASSHGPQGSPEAFF. The CDR3 bases are TGTGCCAGCAGCCACGGTCCACAGGGGAGCCCTGAAGCTTTCTTT.

The chain has TRBV6-5 and TRBJ1-2; possible D gene TRBD1, 6 bases. Trimming took 0 bases from V and 1 from J, leaving 9 bases between them. CDR1 is MNHEY and CDR2 is SVGAGI in the germline V gene. The CDR3 contains 15 residues. As DNA, the CDR3 is TGTGCCAGCAGTTACTCCGGGGGGCTTAACTATGGCTACACCTTC. It is translated as CASSYSGGLNYGYTF.

Of note for this clonotype: Being one base from a much bigger clone, this may be a read error. The J gene is TRBJ2-7, the V gene TRBV29-1; D gene ambiguous. Germline lookup yields CDR1 SQVTM and CDR2 ANQGSEA. The CDR3 has 13 amino acids. CDR3 DNA sequence: TGCAGCGTTTCCGGGCCTTCGACCTACGGGCAGTACTTC. Translated, it gives CSVSGPSTYGQYF.

This CDR3 reads CSARDKKGSYNEQFF. CDR3 bases: TGCAGTGCTAGAGATAAGAAGGGTTCCTACAATGAGCAGTTCTTC. J is TRBJ2-1 and V is TRBV20-1; unclear D gene. Germline CDR1 reads DFQATT; CDR2 reads SNEGSKA (reference sequence). The V gene lost 0 bases and the J gene lost 1 base, with 10 bases spanning the gap. The CDR3 has 15 amino acids.

In this sample, this clonotype turned up once. The chain recombines TRBV16 with TRBJ1-1; D is undetermined. Germline V gene sequence: CDR1 KGHSY, CDR2 FQNENV. There are 14 residues in the CDR3. The ends were cut back, 0 bases at V and 4 bases at J, with 9 bases in the middle. The CDR3 DNA is TGTGCCAGCAGCCAATCGATCAGTAGCACTGAAGCTTTCTTT. This sequence encodes CASSQSISSTEAFF. The full variable domain, completed using reference TRBV16 and TRBJ1-1, is GEEVAQTPKHLVRGEGQKAKLYCAPIKGHSYVFWYQQVLKNEFKFLISFQNENVFDETGMPKERFSAKCLPNSPCSLEIQATKLEDSAVYFCASSQSISSTEAFFGQGTRLTVV.

This chain connects TRBV10-1 to TRBJ1-4; the D gene is possibly TRBD1 (6 bases). The CDR3 is made up of 14 amino acids. The ends were cut back, 7 bases at V and 3 bases at J, with 12 bases in the middle. Germline assignment: CDR1 WNHNN and CDR2 SYGVQD (reference sequence). CDR3 in DNA: TGCGCCAGCACTACAGGGAAGGCTAATGAAAAACTGTTTTTT. It specifies CASTTGKANEKLFF.

This clonotype has a handful of counts. The rearrangement uses TRBV4-2 and TRBJ1-2, with D tentatively TRBD1 (5 bases). In germline, CDR1 is LGHNA, CDR2 YNFKEQ. Deletions cut 0 bases from V and 7 bases from J, with 12 bases between. This CDR3 spans 14 amino acids. The CDR3 region has the DNA TGTGCCAGCAGCCAAGATGCCAGGGATGCTGGCTACACCTTC. As protein: CASSQDARDAGYTF.

Ten or more counts support this clonotype. A read error may account for a junction end that differs from germline. V and J are TRBV12-3 or TRBV12-4 and TRBJ2-1, with 7 positions matching TRBD2. This CDR3 spans 11 amino acids. In nucleotides, the CDR3 is TGCGCCAGTTCTAGCGGCAATGAGCAGTTCTTC. Amino acid sequence: CASSSGNEQFF.

This chain joins TRBV20-1 and TRBJ1-5; no definite D call. CDR3 length equals 14 residues. V was trimmed by 5 bases and J by 6 bases, leaving 17 bases between them. From germline, CDR1 is DFQATT and CDR2 SNEGSKA (reference sequence). The CDR3 DNA sequence: TGCAGTGCTCCTTTAGGGCGGGCCAGTCAGCCCCAGCATTTT. It yields the protein CSAPLGRASQPQHF.

The chain employs TRBV12-3 or TRBV12-4 and TRBJ1-2, with 7 bases identical to TRBD1. V lost 3 bases to trimming and J lost 4 bases; unmatched junction nucleotides: 8. This CDR3 has 15 amino acids. The CDR3 DNA sequence: TGTGCCAGCAGTTTCGGTAGGGGGCGTAGCTATGGCTACACCTTC. It encodes CASSFGRGRSYGYTF.

This rearrangement joins TRBV5-1 to TRBJ2-5, with D tentatively TRBD2 (6 bases). V lost 4 bases to trimming and J lost 2 bases, with 12 bases between them. Germline CDR1 reads SGHRS; CDR2 reads YFSETQ. The CDR3 has 14 residues. The CDR3 protein is CASSPGLSQETQYF. CDR3 nucleotides: TGCGCCAGCAGCCCGGGACTTTCGCAAGAGACCCAGTACTTC.

To note about this clonotype: Compared with germline, one end of the junction differs, possibly owing to a read error. The V call is TRBV5-1, the J call TRBJ2-1; 10 nucleotides match TRBD1. The CDR3 covers 15 residues. Looked up from germline, CDR1 is SGHRS and CDR2 is YFSETQ. CDR3 residues: CVSYRDRGFGNEQFF. The CDR3 bases are TGCGTCAGCTATCGGGACAGGGGATTTGGAAATGAGCAGTTCTTC. The full variable domain, with the rest looked up from reference TRBV5-1 and TRBJ2-1, is KAGVTQTPRYLIKTRGQQVTLSCSPISGHRSVSWYQQTPGQGLQFLFEYFSETQRNKGNFPGRFSGRQFSNSRSEMNVSTLELGDSALYLCVSYRDRGFGNEQFFGPGTRLTVL.

This clonotype has a handful of counts. V usage is TRBV6-6 and J usage is TRBJ1-4; no clear D gene. The V end lost 0 bases, the J end lost 16 bases, and 12 bases lay between the germline ends. There are 12 residues in the CDR3. Germline CDR1 and CDR2: MNHNY and SVGAGI (reference sequence). CDR3 nucleotides: TGTGCCAGCAGTTACTCGACGCAGGAACGGTTTTTT. Its protein product is CASSYSTQERFF.

This clonotype was seen a handful of times. V gene TRBV28 combines with J gene TRBJ1-2, with D possibly matching TRBD1 (6 bases). V was shortened by 3 bases and J by 8 bases, with 16 bases between the two germline ends. Germline V gene sequence: CDR1 MDHEN, CDR2 SYDVKM. The CDR3 length is 14 residues. The CDR3 spells CASSFPGGGRGYTF. The CDR3 nucleotides read TGTGCCAGCAGTTTCCCAGGCGGGGGGCGCGGCTACACCTTC.